This T cell receptor beta chain was documented in a study of T cell responses to AZD1222 COVID-19 vaccine. Clones were sequenced by immunoSEQ multiplex PCR, and TCRdb holds only the in-frame ones, with some missing. The sample yields about 180,000 clones, approximately 94% seen once. Study-wide results and caveats: Donors were chiefly white British, with a greater number of females, and clonal diversity was perhaps underestimated.

CDR1 is MDHEN and CDR2 is SYDVKM in the germline V gene. The CDR3 loop spans 13 amino acids. Between the trimmed V and J ends, which lost 3 bases and 3 bases, there was a span of 8 bases. Concerning this clone itself: Its target is unknown.

V and J are TRBV28 and TRBJ1-2, with D perhaps TRBD1 (6 bases). This TCR derives from an adult who received the AZD1222 COVID-19 vaccine. Here the sequenced sample was peripheral blood, taken 28 days after the second AZD1222 dose. This CDR3 reads CASSLDRYYGYTF. DNA for the CDR3: TGTGCCAGCAGTTTGGACAGATACTATGGCTACACCTTC.